The T cell receptor (beta chain) under discussion was sequenced for a study of T-cell reconstitution after alpha-beta-depleted transplantation in children. In germline, CDR1 is SGHVS, CDR2 FNYEAQ. This CDR3 contains 13 residues. V was clipped by 5 bases and J by 7 bases, with 14 bases between them. At least ten counts were recorded for this clonotype. Unique molecular identifiers were incorporated during preparation of the TCRbeta library. TCRdb re-analysed the PCR reads in MiXCR, keeping a single row per CDR3 protein. The table has 350,000 to 450,000 distinct CDR3 sequences, 13% seen once. This rearrangement joins TRBV7-6 to TRBJ1-1, with a weak D call TRBD1 (5 bases). Specimen: PBMCs, collected from the stem cell graft. This TCR derives from a human donor who donated a stem cell graft to a child with Fanconi anemia. The CDR3 nucleotides are TGTGCCAGCAGCCAAGGTTTCGACAGTGAAGCTTTCTTT. Amino acids: CASSQGFDSEAFF.